This record covers a single T cell receptor beta chain. Its antigen is currently not known. There are no base qualities to consult, and no much larger clone falls within one base. This specimen belongs to a study of blood T cell repertoires in COVID-19 (dated by TCRdb to about 2020). With regard to the full study: Recovered participants in ImmuneRACE Cohort 3 were defined by two consecutive negative NP/OP PCR tests, clearance by a healthcare professional, or resolution of symptoms. Where available, HLA class I and class II types were obtained from metadata supplied by the sample provider rather than from assay-based typing. Nearly every sample came with metadata listing a de-identified subject ID, COVID-19 status, age in years and sex. Deeply sampled blood TCRbeta repertoires from subjects exposed to, actively infected with, or recovered from COVID-19 were included in the dataset. The samples were drawn from two sources: the first 160 participants of the ongoing ImmuneRACE study, and some 1,300 subjects contributed by 6 global collaborators. Samples from collaborators originated in the United States, Italy and Spain and spanned both the acute and convalescent phases of COVID-19. The prospective study material was composed of cDNA or gDNA derived from T cells, B-cell-depleted T cells, or PBMCs. A freely available public database, intended as a resource for researchers studying the immune response to SARS-CoV-2, is where the repertoires were released.

Participants in the prospective study were enrolled through a virtual design, were aged about 18 to 100 years, and lived in approximately 24 United States geographic areas. In the prospective study, cohorts were assigned on the basis of participant-reported clinical history obtained from a screening survey and a study questionnaire. In the prospective study, mobile phlebotomists collected whole blood, serum and a nasopharyngeal or oropharyngeal swab from each participant. Participants in the prospective study had the option to provide additional blood draws and questionnaires over a roughly 2-month period. Prospective study blood samples were shipped either frozen or at room temperature before DNA extraction. Summary of the overall study and its limitations: The quantity of clinical and demographic metadata differed by source and by participant and was supplied without curation.

A distance of 10 bases separates the germline ends of V and J, which lose 3 bases and 3 bases respectively. The CDR3 starts with the cysteine, ends with the phenylalanine, and has 14 residues. Of all the DNA, just the CDR3 is kept, 42 bases in frame from base 1. The germline V gene provides CDR1 SGDLS and CDR2 YYNGEE. The immunoSEQ Assay, a bias-controlled multiplex PCR, was used to amplify TCRbeta CDR3 regions from genomic DNA. In the original analysis: Within the assay, amplification of reference gene primers was used to estimate how many nucleated cells each sample contained. To quantify the absolute abundance of each unique TCRbeta CDR3 rearrangement, sequence reads were collapsed and filtered. For each sample, productive Simpson clonality was calculated by taking the square root of Simpson's diversity index across productive rearrangements. TCRdb's version of the immuneACCESS table is confined to in-frame rearrangements and falls short of the full clone set. An unresolved V gene accounts for under half of the shortfall where checked; the remainder is of unknown origin. That table is the source of V, J and clone size, and D and trimming were worked out from the DNA. The sample yields hundreds of thousands of clones; more than 75% were counted once. The ten largest clones add up to approximately 2% of the sample.

This TCR came from a woman aged 55-75 years in a cohort exposed to, infected with or recovered from COVID-19 (not recorded which). The chain uses TRBV9 and TRBJ1-5; TRBD1 is possibly the D segment (5 matching bases). Source material: PBMCs or T cells enriched from blood (not recorded which). The nucleotides are TGTGCCAGCAGCGGGGGGGGATACAATCAGCCCCAGCATTTT. This translates into CASSGGGYNQPQHF.